This TCR beta chain was captured by sequencing in a study of CD8 T cells in ankylosing spondylitis. This clonotype has at least ten counts. Its matching antigen is unknown. The CDR3 loop spans 15 amino acids. From germline, CDR1 is SGHRS and CDR2 YFSETQ. The junction had 3 bases not matched to a gene; V was cut back by 0 bases and J by 5 bases. TCRdb re-derived calls from the 5' RACE reads in MiXCR, one entry per CDR3 protein. The sample includes fewer than 80,000 distinct CDR3 sequences, about 5.7% of them seen just once. Findings and limits, study-wide: Researchers report that disease-linked clones proved CD8+ and relatively rare in peripheral blood. Researchers reportedly found disease-linked clones significantly enriched in matched ankylosing spondylitis synovial fluid.

Sample: blood, either unsorted or a sorted T cell fraction (not recorded which). V is TRBV5-1 and J is TRBJ2-7; TRBD1 matches at 12 bases. This TCR came from a male donor with ankylosing spondylitis or in good health (not recorded which). The CDR3 DNA is TGCGCCAGCAGCTTGGAGGGACAGGGGGCGGACGAGCAGTACTTC. This translates into CASSLEGQGADEQYF.